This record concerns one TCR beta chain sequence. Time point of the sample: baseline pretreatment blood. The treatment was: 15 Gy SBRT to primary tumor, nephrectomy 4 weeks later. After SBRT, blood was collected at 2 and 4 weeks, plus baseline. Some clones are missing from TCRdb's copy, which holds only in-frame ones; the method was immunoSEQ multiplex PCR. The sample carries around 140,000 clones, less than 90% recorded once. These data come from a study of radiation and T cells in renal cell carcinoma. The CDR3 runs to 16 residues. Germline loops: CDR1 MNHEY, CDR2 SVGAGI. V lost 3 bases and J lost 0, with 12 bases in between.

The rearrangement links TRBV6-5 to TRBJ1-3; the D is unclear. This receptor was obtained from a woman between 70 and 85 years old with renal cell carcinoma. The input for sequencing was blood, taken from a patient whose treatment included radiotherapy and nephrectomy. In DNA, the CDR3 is TGTGCCAGCAGTTATGTGGGCTTGGGCTCTGGAAACACCATATATTTT. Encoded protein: CASSYVGLGSGNTIYF.